This TCR beta chain was captured in a study of blood T cell repertoires in COVID-19. Overall study context: Italy, Spain and the United States were the sources of the convalescent and acute COVID-19 samples.

The CDR3 runs to 13 residues. In germline, CDR1 is LNHDA, CDR2 SQIVND (reference sequence). Trimming pared 7 bases from V and 5 bases from J, leaving 11 bases between. Original analysis: Amplified reference gene primers provided the basis for estimating nucleated cell counts. Repertoires were generated with immunoSEQ multiplex PCR, while TCRdb's copy carries only in-frame clones and drops some. V, J and clone size are those of that table, while D and trimming were read from the DNA. The table includes some 120,000 clones, around 90% detected once. Those enrolled in Seattle joined during active infection and were followed longitudinally afterward.

The sample comprised peripheral blood. This receptor was taken from a man aged 55 to 70 with COVID-19, enrolled during active disease. The chain carries TRBV19 and TRBJ2-2; D is unresolved. The CDR3 DNA reads as TGTGCCAGTAAGGCGGAAATGACCGGGGAGCTGTTTTTT. Protein: CASKAEMTGELFF.